These T cell receptor beta chains were read from a single sample in a study of CD8 T cells in ankylosing spondylitis. TCRdb itself ran the 5' RACE reads through MiXCR, one entry per CDR3 protein. The sample carries 100,000 to 150,000 distinct CDR3 sequences, about a sixth recorded once. The sequencing sample was made of blood, either unsorted or a sorted T cell fraction (not recorded which). All receptors derive from a male donor with ankylosing spondylitis. Each CDR3 is given with its conserved first and last residue. D genes are given only for firm matches. Expanded clones are given a class, and other clones once, few, many or no size at all.

j_gene,v_gene,abundance,d_gene,CDR3nt,CDR3aa
TRBJ2-1,TRBV27,few,.,TGTGCCAGCAGTTTTATCCAGGGGTGGAATGAGCAGTTCTTC,CASSFIQGWNEQFF
TRBJ2-7,TRBV27,.,TRBD2,TGTGCCAGCAGTCCTCAGCGGGGCACCTCGTACGAGCAGTACTTC,CASSPQRGTSYEQYF
TRBJ2-5,TRBV24-1,.,.,TGTGCCACCAGTGATACCCGGGGCGGTGGTAGCCAAGAGACCCAGTACTTC,CATSDTRGGGSQETQYF
TRBJ2-1,TRBV12-3/TRBV12-4,.,.,TGTGCCAGCAGTCCGCCATGGGGTACGGGAACCTACAATGAGCAGTTCTTC,CASSPPWGTGTYNEQFF
TRBJ1-5,TRBV11-3,few,.,TGTGCCAGCAGCTTAGTTGTGGGAAACAATCAGCCCCAGCATTTT,CASSLVVGNNQPQHF
TRBJ2-1,TRBV25-1,many,.,TGTGCCAGCAGTTCAGAGAATGAGCAGTTCTTC,CASSSENEQFF
TRBJ2-1,TRBV7-7,.,TRBD2,TGTGCCAGCAGCAAGACGCCGGGACTAGCCCCCAACAATGAGCAGTTCTTC,CASSKTPGLAPNNEQFF
TRBJ2-2,TRBV7-9,few,.,TGTGCCAGCAGCTTCTCTTTGTCCGGGGAGCTGTTTTTT,CASSFSLSGELFF
TRBJ2-5,TRBV5-1,.,.,TGCGCCACGGGGAACAGTTATCCCCAGTACTTC,CATGNSYPQYF
TRBJ2-3,TRBV11-3,few,.,TGTGCCAGCAGCCCCAGGGCGGCTTATAGCACAGATACGCAGTATTTT,CASSPRAAYSTDTQYF
TRBJ1-1,TRBV19,few,.,TGTGCCAGTAGCCCCTTCACTTCGAACACTGAAGCTTTCTTT,CASSPFTSNTEAFF
TRBJ2-7,TRBV27,few,.,TGTGCCAGCAGTTTACGAGCTAGCGCCAAATACGAGCAGTACTTC,CASSLRASAKYEQYF
TRBJ2-7,TRBV20-1,.,TRBD2,TGCAGTGCTACGGAAGCGGGAGGGCCCTACGAGCAGTACTTC,CSATEAGGPYEQYF
TRBJ2-1,TRBV12-3/TRBV12-4,few,.,TGTGCCAGCAGATTCCGGGCCGCCTCTCCCTACAATGAGCAGTTCTTC,CASRFRAASPYNEQFF
TRBJ1-6,TRBV9,few,.,TGTGCCAGCAGCGTAGATGGCAGGGGCAGTTCACCCCTCCACTTT,CASSVDGRGSSPLHF
TRBJ1-1,TRBV18,.,TRBD1,TGTGCCAGCTCACCAAAAGGACAGGGTAGGACTGAAGCTTTCTTT,CASSPKGQGRTEAFF
TRBJ1-5,TRBV7-9,.,.,TGTGCCAGCAGTTTCCAACGGCAGGGATCCTCTAAGTATTTT,CASSFQRQGSSKYF
TRBJ2-3,TRBV4-3,.,TRBD2,TGCGCCAGCAGCCAAGATCCTAGCGGTCCCGGCGATACGCAGTATTTT,CASSQDPSGPGDTQYF
TRBJ1-2,TRBV3-1,.,.,TGTGCCAGCAGCCCTATCTTAGACTATGGCTACACCTTC,CASSPILDYGYTF
TRBJ1-2,TRBV7-9,.,.,TGTGCCAGCACCCTGGAACCTTCTTATGGCTACACCTTC,CASTLEPSYGYTF
TRBJ1-1,TRBV6-5,few,.,TGTGCCAGCAGTTACTCGAAGATCACCGGGACCGATTATGAAGCTTTCTTT,CASSYSKITGTDYEAFF
TRBJ1-1,TRBV7-8,few,.,TGTGCCAGCAGCTTACTCGGTGACAGGCTAGCTGAAGCTTTCTTT,CASSLLGDRLAEAFF
TRBJ2-7,TRBV7-8,many,TRBD2,TGTGCCAGCAGCTTAGTCGGCCGAGAGAGCGGGAGAATCGAGCAGTACTTC,CASSLVGRESGRIEQYF
TRBJ2-7,TRBV7-9,.,.,TGTGCCAGCAGCTCAGGGGGGACTCTCTACGAGCAGTACTTC,CASSSGGTLYEQYF
TRBJ2-3,TRBV27,few,.,TGTGCCAGCAGTTATGCTGGCACAGATACGCAGTATTTT,CASSYAGTDTQYF
TRBJ2-2,TRBV7-8,many,.,TGTGCCAGCAGCTTATCCCCGAACACCGGGGAGCTGTTTTTT,CASSLSPNTGELFF
TRBJ2-7,TRBV29-1,few,TRBD1,TGCAGCGTTGAAGGATGGACAGGGGATTCCTACGAGCAGTACTTC,CSVEGWTGDSYEQYF
TRBJ1-5,TRBV27,.,.,TGTGCCAGCAGTTTAGGTGTTCTGGGCCAGCCCCAGCATTTT,CASSLGVLGQPQHF
TRBJ2-2,TRBV4-1,.,TRBD2,TGCGCCAGCAGCCGATCCCGACTTAGCGGGGGCCCGAGGCCCGGGGAGCTGTTTTTT,CASSRSRLSGGPRPGELFF
TRBJ2-2,TRBV4-1,.,.,TGCGCCAGCAGCCGAGGTACGAACACCGGGGAGCTGTTTTTT,CASSRGTNTGELFF
TRBJ2-1,TRBV7-3,.,TRBD1,TGTGCCAGCAGCGCGGGACAGGGAGGGCATGAGCAGTTCTTC,CASSAGQGGHEQFF
TRBJ2-3,TRBV27,.,.,TGTGCCAGCTCCACTTTCATCTCGGCAGATACGCAGTATTTT,CASSTFISADTQYF
TRBJ1-6,TRBV27,.,.,TGTGCCAGCAGTTTATCAAGGGGGGTAGAATCACCCCTCCACTTT,CASSLSRGVESPLHF
TRBJ1-2,TRBV29-1,many,TRBD1,TGCAGCGTTGAACTGACAGGGATTCCCTCCTATGGCTACACCTTC,CSVELTGIPSYGYTF
TRBJ1-2,TRBV29-1,few,.,TGCAGCGTTGAAGATACAGGGCGCTATGGCTACACCTTC,CSVEDTGRYGYTF
TRBJ2-1,TRBV12-3/TRBV12-4,few,.,TGTGCCAGTCAGTCGGGGTACAATGAGCAGTTCTTC,CASQSGYNEQFF
TRBJ1-2,TRBV29-1,.,.,TGCAGCGTTGGAGGGCCCTACACCTTC,CSVGGPYTF
TRBJ2-7,TRBV27,.,.,TGTGCCAGCAGTGTACAGGGATGGGTGTACGAGCAGTACTTC,CASSVQGWVYEQYF
TRBJ2-3,TRBV5-1,few,.,TGCGCCAGCAGCCCGTACAGCTCCACAGATACGCAGTATTTT,CASSPYSSTDTQYF
TRBJ1-1,TRBV27,.,.,TGTGCCAGCAGTTTAGGGACGGCCGGGGGCACTGAAGCTTTCTTT,CASSLGTAGGTEAFF
TRBJ1-2,TRBV6-2/TRBV6-3,many,.,TGTGCCAGCAGGAAAGAAGACAGGTCTTTTAACTATGGCTACACCTTC,CASRKEDRSFNYGYTF
TRBJ2-2,TRBV29-1,many,.,TGCAGCGTTGAAGTAGGGTCCGGGGAGCTGTTTTTT,CSVEVGSGELFF
TRBJ2-1,TRBV7-9,.,.,TGTGCCAGCAGTCAACCGGGACCTCAGGTGATGAGTCAGTTCTTC,CASSQPGPQVMSQFF
TRBJ2-2,TRBV19,.,.,TGTGCCAGTAGTAGTCAGCTACCAAACACCGGGGAGCTGTTTTTT,CASSSQLPNTGELFF
TRBJ2-1,TRBV7-9,few,TRBD1,TGTGCCAGCAGCTCAACCGGACAGGATCGGTATGAGCAGTTCTTC,CASSSTGQDRYEQFF
TRBJ1-2,TRBV20-1,few,TRBD1,TGCAGTGCTACAGGACAGGGTGAAGGCTACACCTTC,CSATGQGEGYTF
TRBJ2-7,TRBV27,.,.,TGTGCCAGCAGTCCATCCGGACAGACCTACGAGCAGTACTTC,CASSPSGQTYEQYF
TRBJ1-5,TRBV7-8,.,.,TGTGCCAGCAGCTTAGACCGAGTTTCCAATCAGCCCCAGCATTTT,CASSLDRVSNQPQHF
TRBJ1-5,TRBV7-9,.,.,TGTGCCAGCAGCTTGTCCGGGAATAGCAATCAGCCCCAGCATTTT,CASSLSGNSNQPQHF
TRBJ2-5,TRBV5-1,few,.,TGCGCCAGCAGCTTCGACGTTAACCAAGAGACCCAGTACTTC,CASSFDVNQETQYF
TRBJ1-1,TRBV7-9,few,.,TGTGCCAACAGCTCAGGGGACTATACTGAAGCTTTCTTT,CANSSGDYTEAFF
TRBJ2-6,TRBV12-5,.,.,TGTGCTAGTGGTTTGACAGTGGCAGTCCTGACCTCTGGGGCCAACGTCCTGACTTTC,CASGLTVAVLTSGANVLTF
TRBJ2-1,TRBV28,few,.,TGTGCCAGCAGTCCACACCTCCAGAGCAATGAGCAGTTCTTC,CASSPHLQSNEQFF
TRBJ1-5,TRBV19,many,.,TGTGCCAGTAGTACCTGGGACACCAATCAGCCCCAGCATTTT,CASSTWDTNQPQHF
TRBJ2-7,TRBV7-9,few,TRBD2,TGTGCCAGCTGGCCGGGAGGGGTCTACGAGCAGTACTTC,CASWPGGVYEQYF